The 28 T cell receptor beta chains below were found in one sample sequenced in a study of blood T cells in healthy people across ages. The authors ran a second PCR of 7 to 11 cycles using a sample-barcoded 5' primer and a J-beta primer mix. TCRdb itself ran the 5' RACE reads through MiXCR, one entry per CDR3 protein. This sample has hundreds of thousands of distinct CDR3 sequences; approximately 53% occur once, and the top ten carry approximately 24%. What was sequenced was blood. These receptors all stem from a man in his forties in good health.

V is TRBV5-4 and J is TRBJ2-1; 9 bases agree with TRBD1. The CDR3 has 14 residues. V lost 2 bases to trimming and J lost 10 bases; unmatched junction nucleotides: 7. Germline CDR1 SGHNT, CDR2 YYREEE (reference sequence). The CDR3 DNA sequence: TGTGCCAGCAGCTTCGGACAGGGGAGGGACGAGCAGTTCTTC. It codes for CASSFGQGRDEQFF.

The rearrangement uses TRBV20-1 and TRBJ1-1, with D maybe TRBD1 (5 bases). The CDR3 has 16 amino acids. V was cut by 0 bases and J by 3 bases, with 17 bases left in between. Germline loops: CDR1 DFQATT, CDR2 SNEGSKA (reference sequence). The CDR3 region has the DNA TGCAGTGCTAGAGATAATATGGGGGGACGGGACACTGAAGCTTTCTTT. Protein: CSARDNMGGRDTEAFF.

The gene calls are TRBV25-1 and TRBJ1-1; D may be TRBD1 (6 bases). Trimming removed 5 bases from V and 4 bases from J, with 20 bases in between. The CDR3 contains 16 residues. CDR1 MGHDK and CDR2 SYGVNS come from the germline V gene. CDR3 in amino acids: CASSTGTGARITEAFF. CDR3 nucleotides: TGTGCCAGCAGTACGGGGACGGGGGCGCGTATCACTGAAGCTTTCTTT. The full variable domain, with the rest looked up from reference TRBV25-1 and TRBJ1-1, is EADIYQTPRYLVIGTGKKITLECSQTMGHDKMYWYQQDPGMELHLIHYSYGVNSTEKGDLSSESTVSRIRTEHFPLTLESARPSHTSQYLCASSTGTGARITEAFFGQGTRLTVV.

This chain links TRBV20-1 with TRBJ2-2; a weak D match, TRBD1 (6 bases). The V and J ends lost 3 bases and 3 bases respectively, with 14 bases between them. The germline gives CDR1 DFQATT, CDR2 SNEGSKA (reference sequence). The CDR3 contains 15 residues. The CDR3 sequence is CSARAVRGYTGELFF. Written as DNA, the CDR3 is TGCAGTGCTAGGGCAGTCAGGGGATACACCGGGGAGCTGTTTTTT.

J is TRBJ2-3 and V is TRBV7-8, with TRBD2 matching 9 bases. The ends lost 5 bases at V and 0 bases at J; junction bases unmatched: 3. Germline V gene lookup returns CDR1 SGHVS and CDR2 FQNEAQ. This CDR3 is 15 amino acids long. The CDR3 bases are TGTGCCAGCAGCGCGCGGGGGGGCAGCACAGATACGCAGTATTTT. Translated: CASSARGGSTDTQYF.

The V and J genes are TRBV7-8 and TRBJ2-4; D may be TRBD1 (6 bases). Germline CDR1 and CDR2: SGHVS and FQNEAQ. The CDR3 spans 14 residues. Trimming removed 1 base at V and 15 bases at J, with 19 bases between. The CDR3 is CASSLEDATRGGYF. CDR3 sequence (DNA): TGTGCCAGCAGCTTAGAGGATGCGACCAGGGGCGGGTACTTC.

This clonotype has a count of ten or more. The chain recombines TRBV29-1 with TRBJ2-7; D might be TRBD1 or TRBD2, each matching 5 bases. The CDR3 runs 13 residues. With 7 bases removed from V and 0 bases from J, the gap between germline ends came to 13 bases. Germline V gene lookup returns CDR1 SQVTM and CDR2 ANQGSEA. For the CDR3, the DNA is TGCAGCGCCGCTGCCGGGACCTCCTACGAGCAGTACTTC. Protein sequence: CSAAAGTSYEQYF.

The gene calls are TRBV6-1 and TRBJ2-3; D not certain. CDR1 is MNHNS, CDR2 SASEGT, per germline. The CDR3 covers 14 residues. Trimming shortened V by 0 bases and J by 1 base, and 5 bases separated the two germline ends. This CDR3 is CASSEALGTDTQYF. In DNA, the CDR3 is TGTGCCAGCAGTGAAGCCCTGGGCACAGATACGCAGTATTTT.

This clonotype came up a few times. The V and J genes are TRBV7-2 and TRBJ2-3, with D hard to call. The CDR3 covers 14 residues. From germline, CDR1 is SGHTA and CDR2 FQGNSA. Between the trimmed V and J ends, which lost 3 bases and 1 base, there was a span of 8 bases. CDR3 sequence reads: CASSFFTGTDTQYF. CDR3 coding DNA: TGTGCCAGCAGCTTTTTCACAGGCACAGATACGCAGTATTTT.

The chain carries TRBV7-9 and TRBJ2-5, with 9 bases identical to TRBD1. The CDR3 consists of 16 residues. Germline trimming cut 4 bases from V and 3 bases from J; bases unmatched to any gene: 9. Germline loops: CDR1 SEHNR, CDR2 FQNEAQ (reference sequence). The CDR3: CASSWVTGTGKETQYF. The CDR3 DNA reads as TGTGCCAGCAGCTGGGTGACCGGGACAGGGAAAGAGACCCAGTACTTC.

V usage is TRBV6-1 and J usage is TRBJ2-1, with D maybe TRBD2 (6 bases). The CDR3 covers 16 residues. The ends were cut back, 1 base at V and 5 bases at J, with 15 bases in the middle. Germline loops: CDR1 MNHNS, CDR2 SASEGT. The CDR3 nucleotides are TGTGCCAGCAGTGAAGGGGAGGTGAGGGGCCACAATGAGCAGTTCTTC. Amino acid sequence: CASSEGEVRGHNEQFF.

This clonotype was recorded a few times. V is TRBV4-1 and J is TRBJ2-3; 9 nucleotides agree with TRBD2. The CDR3 is 17 amino acids. Trimming at V came to 4 bases and at J to 3 bases, leaving 11 bases not matched to a gene. Germline V CDR1 and CDR2: MGHRA, YSYEKL. This CDR3 reads CASSPPSYSGGTDTQYF. The DNA for the CDR3 is TGCGCCAGCAGCCCCCCTTCTTATAGCGGGGGTACAGATACGCAGTATTTT.

The CDR3 spells CASSDSGTLPRGYTF. The CDR3 DNA follows: TGTGCCAGCAGCGACTCCGGGACACTGCCCCGGGGCTACACCTTC. This rearrangement joins TRBV9 to TRBJ1-2, with D possibly TRBD1 on 6 matching bases. This CDR3 has 15 amino acids. V dropped 3 bases and J dropped 8 bases, with 20 bases sitting between them. Germline lookup yields CDR1 SGDLS and CDR2 YYNGEE.

This clonotype was detected a few times. This chain connects TRBV5-6 to TRBJ2-3, with D possibly matching TRBD1 (7 bases). CDR1 and CDR2 (germline): SGHDT, YYEEEE. The CDR3 sequence is 15 residues long. The germline V and J ends were trimmed by 2 bases and 4 bases, with 14 bases remaining between them. CDR3 coding DNA: TGTGCCAGCAGCTTTGGTACAGGGGAGGCAGATACGCAGTATTTT. It translates to CASSFGTGEADTQYF.

This chain connects TRBV12-3 or TRBV12-4 to TRBJ2-4; a weak D match, TRBD1 (6 bases). The V gene lost 3 bases and the J gene lost 7 bases, with 16 bases spanning the gap. The CDR3 covers 15 residues. The CDR3 nucleotides read TGTGCCAGCAGTTTGGGGGCAGGGATACAGAACATTCAGTACTTC. Protein: CASSLGAGIQNIQYF.

The chain is built from TRBV6-6 and TRBJ1-2, with D uncertain. V was trimmed by 8 bases and J by 4 bases, leaving 17 bases between them. The CDR3 consists of 14 residues. Germline V lookup: CDR1 MNHNY, CDR2 SVGAGI (reference sequence). The CDR3 coding sequence is TGTGCCAGCGCCACCGCCGGAATCAGCTATGGCTACACCTTC. Protein sequence: CASATAGISYGYTF.

This clonotype has only a few counts. V gene TRBV29-1 combines with J gene TRBJ2-6; D is tentatively TRBD1 or TRBD2 (6 bases each). Trimming stripped 6 bases from V and 2 bases from J, with 11 bases between. The CDR3 loop spans 14 amino acids. CDR1 and CDR2 from the germline V gene are SQVTM and ANQGSEA. The DNA of the CDR3 is TGCAGCGTGATGGGGGGCGCTGGGGCCAACGTCCTGACTTTC. This codes for CSVMGGAGANVLTF.

This rearrangement joins TRBV14 to TRBJ2-2; D might be TRBD2 (5 bases). Germline values: CDR1 SGHDN, CDR2 FVKESK. The CDR3 runs 13 residues. The germline V and J ends were trimmed by 5 bases and 5 bases, with 9 bases remaining between them. The CDR3, as DNA: TGTGCCAGCAGCACCTCGGGGACCGGGGAGCTGTTTTTT. Its translation is CASSTSGTGELFF.

A remark on this clonotype: One end of the junction is discordant with germline, which a read error may explain. The V call is TRBV4-2, the J call TRBJ2-1; no firm D call. CDR3 size: 17 residues. Looked up from germline, CDR1 is LGHNA and CDR2 is YNFKEQ. CDR3 DNA sequence: TGTGCCAGCAGCCAAGTCCAGCACGGAAGCTCCTACAATGAGCAGTTTTTC. This sequence encodes CASSQVQHGSSYNEQFF.

This clonotype showed up just a few times. The V call is TRBV27, the J call TRBJ1-5, with 8 bases identical to TRBD1. J gave up 5 bases and V 11 bases, and 11 bases lay outside the gene matches. The CDR3 spans 14 residues. Germline assignment: CDR1 MNHEY and CDR2 SMNVEV (reference sequence). DNA for the CDR3: TGTGCCGTAAACACGGACAGGGCGGATCAGCCCCAGCATTTT. This codes for CAVNTDRADQPQHF.

This clonotype was observed once. V usage is TRBV4-1 and J usage is TRBJ1-5; D is unresolved. The ends were cut back, 0 bases at V and 7 bases at J, with 7 bases in the middle. This CDR3 contains 13 residues. The germline CDR1 and CDR2 sequences are MGHRA and YSYEKL. The CDR3 is CASSQDNQQPQHF. Here the CDR3 DNA reads TGCGCCAGCAGCCAAGATAATCAACAGCCCCAGCATTTT.

The chain links TRBV6-5 to TRBJ2-3, with D perhaps matching TRBD1 (5 bases). V lost 6 bases and J lost 2, with 27 bases in between. The CDR3 runs 19 residues. Per the germline V gene, CDR1 is MNHEY and CDR2 is SVGAGI. The CDR3 DNA reads TGTGCCAGCAGATACGAACCTCCCGCCGACAGTCACTACACAGATACGCAGTATTTT. Its protein is CASRYEPPADSHYTDTQYF.

This rearrangement joins TRBV20-1 to TRBJ2-7, with D possibly TRBD2 on 7 matching bases. The CDR3 sequence is 16 residues long. Trimming removed 6 bases at V and 0 bases at J, with 21 bases between. Germline lookup yields CDR1 DFQATT and CDR2 SNEGSKA (reference sequence). CDR3 amino acids: CSAKFWGGTSSYEQYF. CDR3 bases: TGCAGTGCCAAGTTTTGGGGGGGCACCAGCTCCTACGAGCAGTACTTC.

The chain uses TRBV27 and TRBJ2-7; TRBD2 matches 13 bases. V gave up 6 bases and J gave up 2 bases; unmatched junction bases: 13. The CDR3 is made up of 18 amino acids. Germline values: CDR1 MNHEY, CDR2 SMNVEV (reference sequence). The CDR3 loop is CASSPGLAGSRRTYEQYF. CDR3 bases: TGTGCCAGCAGCCCGGGACTAGCGGGGTCCCGACGTACCTACGAGCAGTACTTC.

The chain joins TRBV6-2 or TRBV6-3 to TRBJ1-6, with D perhaps TRBD1 (5 bases). Deletions cut 5 bases from V and 6 bases from J, with 14 bases between. The length of the CDR3 is 15 residues. CDR1 and CDR2 (germline): MNHEY, SVGEGT. CDR3 bases: TGTGCCAGCAGTCCGGTCGGGGGAGGTAATTCACCCCTCCACTTT. It translates to CASSPVGGGNSPLHF.

The J gene is TRBJ2-1, the V gene TRBV27; 10 bases line up with TRBD2. The CDR3 sequence is 17 residues long. The V gene's germline CDR1 is MNHEY and CDR2 SMNVEV (reference sequence). V trimming: 1 base; J trimming: 3 bases; junction bases outside the gene matches: 6. The chain's CDR3 is CASSLLSSGSVYNEQFF. The DNA of the CDR3 is TGTGCCAGCAGTTTATTGTCTAGCGGGAGTGTCTACAATGAGCAGTTCTTC.

Many counts were recorded for this clonotype. The V gene is TRBV5-1, the J gene TRBJ2-7; no firm D call. The germline V gene encodes CDR1 SGHRS and CDR2 YFSETQ. Trimming removed 0 bases at V and 3 bases at J, with 7 bases between. This CDR3 has 13 residues. The CDR3 is CASSLEGYYEQYF. CDR3 in DNA: TGCGCCAGCAGCTTGGAAGGGTACTACGAGCAGTACTTC.

This sequence joins TRBV9 and TRBJ1-6; the match to TRBD1 covers 7 bases. Losses at the gene ends were 3 bases for V and 7 bases for J; bases not matched to a gene: 7. Germline loops: CDR1 SGDLS, CDR2 YYNGEE. CDR3 length: 15 amino acids. The CDR3 DNA sequence: TGTGCCAGCAGCGCATTGGAGACAGGGAATTCACCCCTCCACTTT. As protein: CASSALETGNSPLHF.